This TCR beta chain stems from a study of T-cell reconstitution after alpha-beta-depleted transplantation in children. The library targeted TCRbeta and was prepared with unique molecular identifiers. A single record per CDR3 protein comes from TCRdb applying MiXCR to the PCR reads. Of some 550,000 distinct CDR3 sequences listed, roughly 18% are singletons. The CDR3 consists of 16 residues. V was pared by 2 bases and J by 5 bases, with 19 bases between. Germline CDR1 LGHDT, CDR2 YNNKEL (reference sequence). This chain uses TRBV3-1 with TRBJ2-7; no clear D gene. Sequences were derived from PBMCs from the stem cell graft donor, sampled from the stem cell graft. This receptor was obtained from a human donor who donated a stem cell graft to a child with acute lymphoblastic leukemia. Here the CDR3 reads CASSQYQPTFKDEQYF. The CDR3 DNA reads as TGTGCCAGCAGCCAATACCAGCCGACCTTCAAGGACGAGCAGTACTTC.